The present entry profiles one T cell receptor (beta chain) with its context. What it recognizes is unknown. Generated by immunoSEQ multiplex PCR, the TCRdb table keeps only in-frame clones and is missing some. The table records approximately 60,000 clones, 92% of them present only once. The CDR3 covers 13 residues. V was pared by 0 bases and J by 8 bases, with 6 bases of the junction left unmatched. CDR1 GTSNPN and CDR2 SVGIG come from the germline V gene (reference sequence). The sample is drawn from a study of OX40 agonist ivuxolimab in advanced cancers. About the study: A diagnosis of hepatocellular carcinoma, melanoma, renal cell or head and neck cancer was present in dose-escalation patients. Study observations and caveats: The CD4+ and CD8+ T cells in the blood had expanded clonally by week 6 at 0.1 to 3.0 mg/kg. Antigens targeted by the expanded peripheral T cells were not determined.

The clonotype was recovered from an adult with an advanced solid tumor such as melanoma, head and neck, liver or kidney cancer. The chain combines TRBV30 with TRBJ1-1; TRBD1 aligns across 7 bases. The material was CD4+ or CD8+ T cells sorted from blood, obtained in a trial of the OX40 agonist ivuxolimab. CDR3 coding DNA: TGTGCCTGGAGTGTACAAGGGGGCTTCGAAGCTTTCTTT. Amino acids: CAWSVQGGFEAFF.